These 20 T cell receptor beta chains share one sample of origin, sequenced in a study of T cell responses to AZD1222 COVID-19 vaccine. Sequenced by immunoSEQ multiplex PCR; TCRdb stores in-frame clones only, minus some. The sample has fewer than 200,000 clones, 85% to 90% seen once. The source was peripheral blood, collected 28 days after the second AZD1222 dose. The receptors derive from an adult who received the AZD1222 COVID-19 vaccine.

This clone appeared a single time. The chain couples TRBV18 to TRBJ1-2; D may be TRBD1 (5 bases). Trimming shortened V by 0 bases and J by 6 bases, and 11 bases separated the two germline ends. Germline CDR1 is KGHSH and CDR2 is LQKENI. This CDR3 contains 14 residues. The CDR3, as DNA: TGTGCCAGCTCACCACCGGGGGACGAAAATGGCTACACCTTC. Translation gives CASSPPGDENGYTF.

This clone appeared once. The rearrangement joins TRBV19 to TRBJ2-7; D possibly corresponds to TRBD1 (5 bases). Per germline, CDR1 LNHDA and CDR2 SQIVND (reference sequence). The CDR3 covers 15 residues. V lost 1 base and J lost 2, with 12 bases in between. The CDR3 coding sequence is TGTGCCAGTAGTATAGGGGGCAGGGCGACCTACGAGCAGTACTTC. It specifies CASSIGGRATYEQYF.

CDR3 region: CASSRQGPLYEQYF. Here the CDR3 DNA reads TGTGCCAGTAGCCGTCAGGGGCCCCTCTACGAGCAGTACTTC. V usage is TRBV19 and J usage is TRBJ2-7; D perhaps matches TRBD1 (6 bases). Trimming stripped 6 bases from V and 3 bases from J, with 15 bases between. CDR3 size: 14 residues. Germline values: CDR1 LNHDA, CDR2 SQIVND (reference sequence).

The chain employs TRBV13 and TRBJ1-6; D uncertain. Trimming took 6 bases from V and 11 from J, leaving 20 bases between them. CDR3 size: 15 residues. CDR1 PRHDT and CDR2 FYEKMQ come from the germline V gene (reference sequence). The CDR3 is CASSHRGETMAPLHF. For the CDR3, the DNA is TGTGCCAGCAGTCACCGCGGGGAGACGATGGCACCCCTCCACTTT.

The V call is TRBV3-1 (or the pseudogene TRBV3-2), the J call TRBJ2-5; D uncertain. There are 13 residues in the CDR3. Germline CDR1 and CDR2: LGHDT and YNNKEL (reference sequence). Trimming removed 4 bases at V and 1 base at J, with 7 bases between. The CDR3 sequence is CASSPSIQETQYF. CDR3 nucleotide sequence: TGTGCCAGCAGCCCGAGTATCCAAGAGACCCAGTACTTC.

The rearrangement links TRBV5-1 to TRBJ2-1; tentatively, D is TRBD1 or TRBD2 (5 bases each). Germline CDR1 SGHRS, CDR2 YFSETQ. Trimming took 3 bases from V and 8 from J, leaving 18 bases between them. CDR3 length equals 15 residues. Written as DNA, the CDR3 is TGCGCCAGCAGCTCGTGGGGGTTGGGCCGCGATGAGCAGTTCTTC. Encoded protein: CASSSWGLGRDEQFF.

The chain recombines TRBV18 with TRBJ2-5; D uncertain. The V end was cut by 6 bases, the J end by 0 bases, with 17 bases between. This CDR3 has 16 residues. The germline V gene has CDR1 KGHSH and CDR2 LQKENI. In DNA, the CDR3 is TGTGCCAGCTCCCCAAACCTGGTGGGGTACCAAGAGACCCAGTACTTC. Translating gives CASSPNLVGYQETQYF.

This clone has only one observation. V gene TRBV30 combines with J gene TRBJ2-6; D unclear. Germline V gene data show CDR1 as GTSNPN and CDR2 as SVGIG (reference sequence). There are 11 residues in the CDR3. Between the trimmed V and J ends, which lost 2 bases and 9 bases, there was a span of 5 bases. Here the CDR3 reads CAWSNYNVLTF. CDR3 coding DNA: TGTGCCTGGAGTAACTACAACGTCCTGACTTTC.

The chain is built from TRBV3-1 (or the pseudogene TRBV3-2) and TRBJ1-2, with D tentatively TRBD1 (5 bases). The ends were cut back, 0 bases at V and 4 bases at J, with 12 bases in the middle. The CDR3 totals 15 residues. Germline-derived CDR1 and CDR2 are LGHDT and YNNKEL (reference sequence). The CDR3 loop reads CASSQDWGTTYGYTF. CDR3 DNA sequence: TGTGCCAGCAGCCAAGATTGGGGGACTACCTATGGCTACACCTTC.

The rearrangement uses TRBV4-1 and TRBJ1-4; D remains ambiguous. CDR3 length equals 16 residues. CDR1 is MGHRA and CDR2 is YSYEKL in the germline V gene. V lost 1 base, J lost 8 bases, and 17 bases lay in between. The CDR3 sequence is CASSQVVRFRGEKLFF. DNA for the CDR3: TGCGCCAGCAGCCAAGTTGTTCGCTTTCGAGGGGAAAAACTGTTTTTT.

This clone was detected once. The chain links TRBV30 to TRBJ2-3; D possibly corresponds to TRBD2 (6 bases). Germline V gene lookup returns CDR1 GTSNPN and CDR2 SVGIG (reference sequence). The V and J ends lost 5 bases and 4 bases respectively, with 16 bases between them. The CDR3 is 14 residues long. As DNA, the CDR3 is TGTGCCTGGTCGAGGGACTCGGGCCCAGATACGCAGTATTTT. Protein: CAWSRDSGPDTQYF.

The chain carries TRBV19 and TRBJ1-1, with TRBD1 identical over 9 bases. This CDR3 contains 16 residues. J gave up 5 bases and V 3 bases, and 10 bases lay outside the gene matches. The germline gives CDR1 LNHDA, CDR2 SQIVND (reference sequence). As DNA, the CDR3 is TGTGCCAGTAGTATTAGACAGGGGGGGATCCTTACTGAAGCTTTCTTT. This codes for CASSIRQGGILTEAFF.

This clone was seen a few times. The chain is built from TRBV2 and TRBJ2-3; TRBD1 matches 8 bases. In germline, CDR1 is SNHLY, CDR2 FYNNEI. After removal of 8 bases from V and 3 bases from J, the junction contained 10 bases not matched to a gene. CDR3 length equals 15 residues. CDR3 region: CASSPFRTGTDTQYF. The DNA of the CDR3 is TGTGCCAGCTCCCCCTTCAGGACAGGGACAGATACGCAGTATTTT.

CDR3 nucleotide sequence: TGTGCCAGTAGTATAGGGCCCAGGGACAGACAAGAGACCCAGTACTTC. It specifies CASSIGPRDRQETQYF. This chain uses TRBV19 with TRBJ2-5; 7 positions match TRBD1. CDR1 and CDR2 (germline): LNHDA, SQIVND (reference sequence). Trimming removed 1 base from V and 2 bases from J; junction bases left unmatched: 7. CDR3 length: 16 residues.

The sample holds a few counts of this clone. V gene TRBV19 combines with J gene TRBJ1-2; TRBD1 might be the D (6 bases). Deletions cut 7 bases from V and 4 bases from J, with 10 bases between. Germline assignment: CDR1 LNHDA and CDR2 SQIVND (reference sequence). This CDR3 region has 12 residues. The CDR3 DNA reads TGTGCCAGTACCATGGACAGCTATGGCTACACCTTC. Translation gives CASTMDSYGYTF.

This chain joins TRBV27 and TRBJ1-6, with D uncertain. V lost 2 bases to trimming and J lost 0 bases, with 26 bases between them. Germline CDR1 reads MNHEY; CDR2 reads SMNVEV (reference sequence). This CDR3 is built from 22 residues. CDR3 sequence (DNA): TGTGCCAGCAGTTTAGATCGGGTCAGGTTCTATCTCCTAAGCTCCTATAATTCACCCCTCCACTTT. Protein: CASSLDRVRFYLLSSYNSPLHF.

The rearrangement uses TRBV4-2 and TRBJ1-1; maybe TRBD1 (6 bases). The length of the CDR3 is 16 residues. Trimming took 5 bases from V and 0 from J, leaving 16 bases between them. CDR1 is LGHNA and CDR2 is YNFKEQ in the germline V gene. This chain's CDR3 is CASSYSRTEMNTEAFF. The CDR3 DNA is TGTGCCAGCAGCTACTCCCGGACAGAGATGAACACTGAAGCTTTCTTT.

This chain joins TRBV5-6 and TRBJ1-2; D is possibly TRBD1 (5 bases). Germline assignment: CDR1 SGHDT and CDR2 YYEEEE. This CDR3 spans 12 amino acids. V lost 2 bases, J lost 7 bases, and 9 bases lay in between. The CDR3 coding sequence is TGTGCCAGCAGCTTCGGGGGTGGTGGCTACACCTTC. This gives the protein CASSFGGGGYTF.

The chain has TRBV5-1 and TRBJ1-2; 10 nucleotides line up with TRBD1. Losses at the gene ends were 2 bases for V and 6 bases for J; bases not matched to a gene: 16. The CDR3 extends over 18 amino acids. CDR1 SGHRS and CDR2 YFSETQ come from the germline V gene. The CDR3 loop reads CASSFSPNEWGQGNGYTF. The CDR3 nucleotides are TGCGCCAGCAGCTTCTCCCCCAACGAGTGGGGACAGGGGAATGGCTACACCTTC.

This clone was counted a single time. The chain uses TRBV6-5 and TRBJ2-2; 7 bases agree with TRBD1. The CDR3 consists of 12 residues. Germline trimming cut 11 bases from V and 8 bases from J; bases unmatched to any gene: 8. CDR1 is MNHEY and CDR2 is SVGAGI in the germline V gene. Written as DNA, the CDR3 is TGTGCCTGTACACAGGGGCAGGGGGAGCTGTTTTTT. Protein: CACTQGQGELFF.